These 19 T cell receptor beta chains came from one sample sequenced in a study of high-grade serous ovarian cancer treatment subgroups. Method: immunoSEQ multiplex PCR; TCRdb's copy keeps in-frame clones and lacks some. The sample carries approximately 36,000 clones, over 60% recorded once. Tumor tissue was taken before any definitive surgery or chemotherapy was given. Sequencing input: tumor tissue. All receptors come from a human donor with high-grade serous ovarian cancer.

The chain recombines TRBV11-2 with TRBJ1-2, with unresolved D. V dropped 7 bases and J dropped 8 bases, with 14 bases sitting between them. CDR3 length: 12 amino acids. CDR1 SGHAT and CDR2 FQNNGV come from the germline V gene. CDR3: CASTPVAQGYTF. For the CDR3, the DNA is TGTGCCAGCACCCCAGTGGCACAGGGCTACACCTTC.

This clone was seen more than once but under ten times. The genes are TRBV27 and TRBJ1-4; no clear D gene. The germline CDR1 and CDR2 sequences are MNHEY and SMNVEV (reference sequence). V lost 3 bases and J lost 8, with 4 bases in between. The CDR3 runs 11 residues. The CDR3 reads CASSFGEKLFF. The CDR3 DNA sequence: TGTGCCAGCAGTTTTGGGGAAAAACTGTTTTTT.

This clone came up once. The rearrangement joins TRBV9 to TRBJ2-2, with no clear D. CDR3 length: 13 residues. V shed 0 bases and J shed 3 bases, with 3 bases lying between them. Germline V gene lookup returns CDR1 SGDLS and CDR2 YYNGEE. CDR3 nucleotides: TGTGCCAGCAGCGTAGCACACACCGGGGAGCTGTTTTTT. The encoded protein is CASSVAHTGELFF.

The chain uses TRBV10-3 and TRBJ2-7; D is unclear. Germline CDR1 is ENHRY and CDR2 is SYGVKD. Trimming removed 4 bases from V and 7 bases from J, with 11 bases in between. The CDR3 has 12 amino acids. CDR3 bases: TGTGCCATCAGTGCGGAAAGTTCGGAGCAGTACTTC. It yields the protein CAISAESSEQYF.

The V call is TRBV5-4, the J call TRBJ2-1; 12 bases are shared with TRBD2. The CDR3 runs 16 residues. The V segment lost 2 bases and the J segment 7 bases; nucleotides outside the gene matches: 7. Germline CDR1 and CDR2: SGHNT and YYREEE (reference sequence). CDR3 sequence reads: CASSFRELAGGNEQFF. The CDR3 DNA sequence: TGTGCCAGCAGCTTTAGGGAACTAGCGGGAGGAAATGAGCAGTTCTTC.

The chain links TRBV6-6 to TRBJ1-5, with 8 bases identical to TRBD1. V dropped 4 bases and J dropped 7; count of bases not matched to a gene: 9. In germline, CDR1 is MNHNY, CDR2 SVGAGI (reference sequence). The CDR3 loop spans 15 amino acids. The CDR3 DNA follows: TGTGCCAGCAGTTTCCGGGACAGGAGGGAACAGCCCCAGCATTTT. Translation gives CASSFRDRREQPQHF.

The chain employs TRBV28 and TRBJ1-1, with D perhaps matching TRBD1 (6 bases). Trimming pared 6 bases from V and 8 bases from J, leaving 13 bases between. Germline CDR1 reads MDHEN; CDR2 reads SYDVKM. The CDR3 is 12 amino acids. Here the CDR3 DNA reads TGTGCCAGCAGGACACAGGGAAAAGAAGCTTTCTTT. Translation gives CASRTQGKEAFF.

This clone is medium-sized. This sequence joins TRBV28 and TRBJ2-7, with D possibly being TRBD1 (6 bases). This CDR3 region has 12 residues. Germline values: CDR1 MDHEN, CDR2 SYDVKM. The ends were cut back, 7 bases at V and 3 bases at J, with 10 bases in the middle. CDR3 loop: CASTGHLYEQYF. DNA of the CDR3: TGTGCCAGCACGGGACACCTCTACGAGCAGTACTTC. Drawing the rest from reference TRBV28 and TRBJ2-7, the complete variable domain is DVKVTQSSRYLVKRTGEKVFLECVQDMDHENMFWYRQDPGLGLRLIYFSYDVKMKEKGDIPEGYSVSREKKERFSLILESASTNQTSMYLCASTGHLYEQYFGPGTRLTVT.

This chain links TRBV9 with TRBJ1-3; D gene unclear. This CDR3 comprises 16 residues. The V end was cut by 0 bases, the J end by 0 bases, with 10 bases between. The germline V gene encodes CDR1 SGDLS and CDR2 YYNGEE. The DNA of the CDR3 is TGTGCCAGCAGCGTAGCAGCAGTTTACTCTGGAAACACCATATATTTT. It translates to CASSVAAVYSGNTIYF.

In its sample, this clone was seen once. V is TRBV5-4 and J is TRBJ2-1; 12 bases line up with TRBD1. CDR3 length: 17 residues. Looked up from germline, CDR1 is SGHNT and CDR2 is YYREEE (reference sequence). V lost 4 bases, J lost 10 bases, and 15 bases stayed unmatched. CDR3: CASSRNVGTGGLVEQFF. CDR3 nucleotide sequence: TGTGCCAGCAGCAGGAACGTCGGGACAGGGGGCCTGGTAGAGCAGTTCTTC.

A single count supports this clone. The chain joins TRBV14 to TRBJ2-7, with D maybe TRBD2 (5 bases). The germline V and J ends were trimmed by 4 bases and 2 bases, with 15 bases remaining between them. Germline V gene data show CDR1 as SGHDN and CDR2 as FVKESK. This CDR3 comprises 15 residues. The CDR3 bases are TGTGCCAGCAGCCGGGGTTATGCGGGTGCCTACGAGCAGTACTTC. Translation gives CASSRGYAGAYEQYF.

The rearrangement links TRBV7-2 to TRBJ2-7; a possible D gene is TRBD1 (6 bases). Between the trimmed V and J ends, which lost 1 base and 7 bases, there was a span of 17 bases. Germline CDR1 is SGHTA and CDR2 is FQGNSA. The CDR3 loop spans 15 amino acids. The DNA of the CDR3 is TGTGCCAGCAGCTTAGATCAAGGGCTAAGGGGGGAGCAGTACTTC. This gives the protein CASSLDQGLRGEQYF.

The count of this clone is one. The rearrangement joins TRBV28 to TRBJ1-2, with a weak D call TRBD1 (6 bases). The CDR3 sequence is 16 residues long. Germline V CDR1 and CDR2: MDHEN, SYDVKM. Trimming took off 5 bases at V and 6 bases at J, with 22 bases between the two ends. The CDR3 sequence is CASSLVTGWRKDGYTF. The DNA of the CDR3 is TGTGCCAGCAGTCTCGTCACAGGGTGGAGGAAGGATGGCTACACCTTC.

The chain combines TRBV12-5 with TRBJ2-1; D may be TRBD2 (5 bases). Germline V lookup: CDR1 LGHNT, CDR2 FRNRAP. V gave up 7 bases and J gave up 5 bases, with 21 bases separating them. The CDR3 totals 16 residues. CDR3 DNA sequence: TGTGCTAGTGCTTCCAGTCCGGGATTGTCCCACAATGAGCAGTTCTTC. Its protein is CASASSPGLSHNEQFF.

V gene TRBV4-3 combines with J gene TRBJ2-7; 10 positions match TRBD2. Germline trimming cut 0 bases from V and 0 bases from J; bases unmatched to any gene: 17. Germline CDR1 reads LGHNA; CDR2 reads YSLEER. The CDR3 is 21 residues long. This CDR3 reads CASSQDLAGAPSGSYSYEQYF. The CDR3 DNA reads TGCGCCAGCAGCCAAGATCTGGCGGGGGCTCCTAGCGGGAGCTACTCCTACGAGCAGTACTTC.

This clone was counted once. The rearrangement uses TRBV6-5 and TRBJ1-2; D gene ambiguous. The V end lost 0 bases, the J end lost 3 bases, and 11 bases lay between the germline ends. The germline V gene has CDR1 MNHEY and CDR2 SVGAGI. This CDR3 has 15 residues. DNA of the CDR3: TGTGCCAGCAGTTACTCATTCCCTGGGGACTATGGCTACACCTTC. As protein: CASSYSFPGDYGYTF.

V is TRBV27 and J is TRBJ2-1; no clear D gene. The length of the CDR3 is 13 residues. The germline V gene encodes CDR1 MNHEY and CDR2 SMNVEV (reference sequence). V lost 8 bases, J lost 7 bases, and 15 bases lay in between. The DNA for the CDR3 is TGTGCCAGCTCCGGGCCTTTGCGAAATGAGCAGTTCTTC. Protein: CASSGPLRNEQFF.

This sequence joins TRBV5-6 and TRBJ2-7; D is unresolved. The CDR3 contains 11 residues. CDR1 is SGHDT, CDR2 YYEEEE, per germline. V dropped 2 bases and J dropped 5 bases, with 5 bases sitting between them. Here the CDR3 reads CASSFADEQYF. The CDR3 nucleotides read TGTGCCAGCAGCTTCGCTGACGAGCAGTACTTC.

The CDR3 DNA reads TGTGCCTCCGCCCCTCCCCCCCAGGGGCTAAACACTGAAGCTTTCTTT. It codes for CASAPPPQGLNTEAFF. The chain recombines TRBV10-3 with TRBJ1-1, with D maybe TRBD1 (6 bases). The CDR3 has 16 amino acids. Germline lookup yields CDR1 ENHRY and CDR2 SYGVKD. Deletions cut 11 bases from V and 2 bases from J, with 24 bases between.